The rows below give T cell receptor beta chains drawn from one sample of a study of cytomegalovirus exposure and HLA in healthy donors. Libraries were prepared by immunoSEQ multiplex PCR; TCRdb keeps only in-frame clonotypes and omits some of them. The sample includes 120,000 or so clones, 65% to 80% of them seen just once. The material sequenced was PBMCs. Source of these receptors: a man younger than 35 in good health and CMV-seropositive. Each CDR3 is given with its conserved first and last residue. Each record gives: CDR3 length, J gene, V gene, D gene, clone size, CDR3 DNA, CDR3 protein. The D gene is left open where the match is weak. Clone size appears in some rows only: once, few, many, or a class for an expanded clone.

CDR3 length: 18; J gene: TRBJ2-2; V gene: TRBV28; D gene: TRBD2; clone size: once; CDR3 DNA: TGTGCCAGCAGTTCCCGACTAGCGGGGGGCCCGAACACCGGGGAGCTGTTTTTT; CDR3 protein: CASSSRLAGGPNTGELFF
CDR3 length: 14; J gene: TRBJ1-1; V gene: TRBV19; D gene: -; clone size: -; CDR3 DNA: TGTGCCAGTAGTCCGTGGACAGTGAACACTGAAGCTTTCTTT; CDR3 protein: CASSPWTVNTEAFF
CDR3 length: 15; J gene: TRBJ1-1; V gene: TRBV18; D gene: TRBD1; clone size: -; CDR3 DNA: TGTGCCAGCTCACCTCGACAGGGGAAGGACACTGAAGCTTTCTTT; CDR3 protein: CASSPRQGKDTEAFF
CDR3 length: 13; J gene: TRBJ1-1; V gene: TRBV7-9; D gene: -; clone size: -; CDR3 DNA: TGTGCCAGCAGCTTAGGAGGTACAACTGAAGCTTTCTTT; CDR3 protein: CASSLGGTTEAFF
CDR3 length: 13; J gene: TRBJ1-1; V gene: TRBV7-8; D gene: -; clone size: -; CDR3 DNA: TGTGCCAGCAGCGACGGGGTATGCACTGAAGCTTTCTTT; CDR3 protein: CASSDGVCTEAFF
CDR3 length: 19; J gene: TRBJ2-1; V gene: TRBV7-7; D gene: -; clone size: -; CDR3 DNA: TGTGCTAGCAGCTTGTTCGGCACCCAAGGAGGTGGCGTCGGCAATGAGCAGTTCTTC; CDR3 protein: CASSLFGTQGGGVGNEQFF
CDR3 length: 15; J gene: TRBJ2-1; V gene: TRBV2; D gene: TRBD2; clone size: once; CDR3 DNA: TGTGCCAGCACGGTCGGGAGGGGCTCCTACAATGAGCAGTTCTTC; CDR3 protein: CASTVGRGSYNEQFF
CDR3 length: 14; J gene: TRBJ2-1; V gene: TRBV19; D gene: TRBD1; clone size: -; CDR3 DNA: TGTGCCAGTAGTGCAGGACAGGGTTACAATGAGCAGTTCTTC; CDR3 protein: CASSAGQGYNEQFF
CDR3 length: 15; J gene: TRBJ1-1; V gene: TRBV28; D gene: -; clone size: few; CDR3 DNA: TGTGCCAGCAGTTCCCCGACAGAGATGAACACTGAAGCTTTCTTT; CDR3 protein: CASSSPTEMNTEAFF
CDR3 length: 15; J gene: TRBJ2-5; V gene: TRBV4-1; D gene: -; clone size: -; CDR3 DNA: TGCGCCAGCAGCCAAGATCCGTCGAGACAAGAGACCCAGTACTTC; CDR3 protein: CASSQDPSRQETQYF
CDR3 length: 13; J gene: TRBJ1-2; V gene: TRBV19; D gene: TRBD1; clone size: -; CDR3 DNA: TGTGCCAGTAACCCGAACAGGGGATATGGCTACACCTTC; CDR3 protein: CASNPNRGYGYTF
CDR3 length: 14; J gene: TRBJ2-2; V gene: TRBV11-3; D gene: TRBD1; clone size: -; CDR3 DNA: TGTGCCAGCAGCCCGAAAAGGGGGCCCGGGGAGCTGTTTTTT; CDR3 protein: CASSPKRGPGELFF
CDR3 length: 14; J gene: TRBJ2-5; V gene: TRBV2; D gene: TRBD1; clone size: -; CDR3 DNA: TGTGCCAGCAGTGTCGACAGGGGTTCGGAGACCCAGTACTTC; CDR3 protein: CASSVDRGSETQYF
CDR3 length: 15; J gene: TRBJ1-2; V gene: TRBV7-6; D gene: TRBD1; clone size: -; CDR3 DNA: TGTGCCAGCAGCCGTCGACAGGGGGCATCGACTGGCTACACCTTC; CDR3 protein: CASSRRQGASTGYTF
CDR3 length: 13; J gene: TRBJ1-2; V gene: TRBV14; D gene: -; clone size: -; CDR3 DNA: TGTGCCAGCTCGGGACTCCGGTCGTCTGGCTACACCTTC; CDR3 protein: CASSGLRSSGYTF
CDR3 length: 14; J gene: TRBJ2-7; V gene: TRBV6-1; D gene: -; clone size: -; CDR3 DNA: TGTGCCAGCAGTGAAGTCAGCAGGACCTACGAGCAGTACTTC; CDR3 protein: CASSEVSRTYEQYF
CDR3 length: 14; J gene: TRBJ1-4; V gene: TRBV6-1; D gene: -; clone size: -; CDR3 DNA: TGTGCCAGCAGGACCAGGACAGCCGATGAAAAACTGTTTTTT; CDR3 protein: CASRTRTADEKLFF
CDR3 length: 14; J gene: TRBJ2-1; V gene: TRBV9; D gene: -; clone size: -; CDR3 DNA: TGTGCCAGCAGCGAACTAGTGATCGGCAATGAGCAGTTCTTC; CDR3 protein: CASSELVIGNEQFF
CDR3 length: 17; J gene: TRBJ1-3; V gene: TRBV19; D gene: -; clone size: -; CDR3 DNA: TGTGCCAGCACAATCAACTACGGGACACCCTCTGGAAACACCATATATTTT; CDR3 protein: CASTINYGTPSGNTIYF
CDR3 length: 12; J gene: TRBJ1-2; V gene: TRBV5-1; D gene: -; clone size: -; CDR3 DNA: TGCGCCAGCAGGGCAGGCGAGTATGGCTACACCTTC; CDR3 protein: CASRAGEYGYTF
CDR3 length: 17; J gene: TRBJ1-5; V gene: TRBV19; D gene: TRBD1; clone size: few; CDR3 DNA: TGTGCCAGTAGTACGGGACAGGGGGCTCTCGTAGGTCAGCCCCAGCATTTT; CDR3 protein: CASSTGQGALVGQPQHF
CDR3 length: 15; J gene: TRBJ1-6; V gene: TRBV30; D gene: TRBD1; clone size: -; CDR3 DNA: TGTGCCTGGAGTCCTCGGGACAGGGATGGTTCACCCCTCCACTTT; CDR3 protein: CAWSPRDRDGSPLHF
CDR3 length: 13; J gene: TRBJ1-2; V gene: TRBV10-3; D gene: TRBD1; clone size: -; CDR3 DNA: TGTGCCGTTACAACAGGGGTAAACTATGGCTACACCTTC; CDR3 protein: CAVTTGVNYGYTF
CDR3 length: 17; J gene: TRBJ2-6; V gene: TRBV5-8; D gene: -; clone size: few; CDR3 DNA: TGTGCCAGCAGCTTCTCAGGGGTACTCTCTGGGGCCAACGTCCTGACTTTC; CDR3 protein: CASSFSGVLSGANVLTF
CDR3 length: 11; J gene: TRBJ2-1; V gene: TRBV10-2; D gene: -; clone size: -; CDR3 DNA: TGCGCCGTAGCGGTCGACAATGAGCAGTTCTTC; CDR3 protein: CAVAVDNEQFF
CDR3 length: 14; J gene: TRBJ2-7; V gene: TRBV29-1; D gene: TRBD1; clone size: -; CDR3 DNA: TGCAGCGTTGAAGATCGGGACAGACTTTACGAGCAGTACTTC; CDR3 protein: CSVEDRDRLYEQYF
CDR3 length: 11; J gene: TRBJ2-5; V gene: TRBV19; D gene: -; clone size: -; CDR3 DNA: TGTGCCAGTAGTATGAGAGAGACCCAGTACTTC; CDR3 protein: CASSMRETQYF
CDR3 length: 14; J gene: TRBJ2-5; V gene: TRBV5-1; D gene: -; clone size: -; CDR3 DNA: TGCGCCAGCAGCTCGAGGGGGGGGCTAGAGACCCAGTACTTC; CDR3 protein: CASSSRGGLETQYF
CDR3 length: 15; J gene: TRBJ1-2; V gene: TRBV6-1; D gene: TRBD1; clone size: -; CDR3 DNA: TGTGCCAGCAGTGACCTGGGACAGGGGTATTATGGCTACACCTTC; CDR3 protein: CASSDLGQGYYGYTF
CDR3 length: 13; J gene: TRBJ2-2; V gene: TRBV6-4; D gene: -; clone size: few; CDR3 DNA: TGTGCCAGCAAAGGGAGCGACACCGGGGAGCTGTTTTTT; CDR3 protein: CASKGSDTGELFF
CDR3 length: 14; J gene: TRBJ2-7; V gene: TRBV6-6; D gene: TRBD1; clone size: few; CDR3 DNA: TGTGCCAGCAGTCTGGACAGGTTGATCAACGAGCAGTACTTC; CDR3 protein: CASSLDRLINEQYF
CDR3 length: 16; J gene: TRBJ2-1; V gene: TRBV5-1; D gene: TRBD2; clone size: -; CDR3 DNA: TGCGCCAGCAGCTTGACCGGGCCGGGGGGGTACAATGAGCAGTTCTTC; CDR3 protein: CASSLTGPGGYNEQFF
CDR3 length: 17; J gene: TRBJ2-1; V gene: TRBV7-7; D gene: TRBD2; clone size: -; CDR3 DNA: TGTGCTAGCAGCTTAGCCCCTAGCGGAACTCCGTACAATGAGCAGTTCTTC; CDR3 protein: CASSLAPSGTPYNEQFF
CDR3 length: 16; J gene: TRBJ1-2; V gene: TRBV4-3; D gene: TRBD1; clone size: few; CDR3 DNA: TGCGCCAGCAGCCAAGATTCCAGGGGGCCATACTATGGCTACACCTTC; CDR3 protein: CASSQDSRGPYYGYTF
CDR3 length: 17; J gene: TRBJ2-5; V gene: TRBV13; D gene: TRBD2; clone size: -; CDR3 DNA: TGTGCCAGCAGCTTCTTCCGGACTAGCGGGGGTCGAGAGACCCAGTACTTC; CDR3 protein: CASSFFRTSGGRETQYF
CDR3 length: 17; J gene: TRBJ1-1; V gene: TRBV2; D gene: -; clone size: -; CDR3 DNA: TGTGCCAGCAGTGAAACGCTACAGGGCTTGTTTAACACTGAAGCTTTCTTT; CDR3 protein: CASSETLQGLFNTEAFF
CDR3 length: 12; J gene: TRBJ2-1; V gene: TRBV29-1; D gene: -; clone size: -; CDR3 DNA: TGCAGCGTTGAGGTGCGGGTAAGTGAGCAGTTCTTC; CDR3 protein: CSVEVRVSEQFF
CDR3 length: 11; J gene: TRBJ2-1; V gene: TRBV7-9; D gene: -; clone size: -; CDR3 DNA: TGTGCCAGCAGCTTCGACTCCGAACAGTTCTTC; CDR3 protein: CASSFDSEQFF
CDR3 length: 12; J gene: TRBJ1-2; V gene: TRBV7-8; D gene: -; clone size: once; CDR3 DNA: TGTGCCAGCAGCTATAGCCTACGCGGCTACACCTTC; CDR3 protein: CASSYSLRGYTF
CDR3 length: 14; J gene: TRBJ1-3; V gene: TRBV6-1; D gene: -; clone size: -; CDR3 DNA: TGTGCCATCCGACAGATAAACTCTGGAAACACCATATATTTT; CDR3 protein: CAIRQINSGNTIYF
CDR3 length: 16; J gene: TRBJ1-2; V gene: TRBV25-1; D gene: TRBD1; clone size: few; CDR3 DNA: TGTGCCAGCAGTGAAACGGGACAGGGGATATCGGGGGGCTACACCTTC; CDR3 protein: CASSETGQGISGGYTF
CDR3 length: 15; J gene: TRBJ2-1; V gene: TRBV11-3; D gene: -; clone size: -; CDR3 DNA: TGTGCCAGCAGCTTAGGGAGGGGAGACTACAATGAGCAGTTCTTC; CDR3 protein: CASSLGRGDYNEQFF
CDR3 length: 14; J gene: TRBJ1-1; V gene: TRBV19; D gene: -; clone size: -; CDR3 DNA: TGTGCCAGTAGTATTTTTTCTAGACACACTGAAGCTTTCTTT; CDR3 protein: CASSIFSRHTEAFF
CDR3 length: 14; J gene: TRBJ1-5; V gene: TRBV4-2; D gene: -; clone size: -; CDR3 DNA: TGTGCCAGCAGCCAACGACGGGAAAATCAGCCCCAGCATTTT; CDR3 protein: CASSQRRENQPQHF
CDR3 length: 14; J gene: TRBJ2-7; V gene: TRBV7-9; D gene: TRBD2; clone size: -; CDR3 DNA: TGTGCCAGCAGCCCTCCGGGACTACAGTACGAGCAGTACTTC; CDR3 protein: CASSPPGLQYEQYF